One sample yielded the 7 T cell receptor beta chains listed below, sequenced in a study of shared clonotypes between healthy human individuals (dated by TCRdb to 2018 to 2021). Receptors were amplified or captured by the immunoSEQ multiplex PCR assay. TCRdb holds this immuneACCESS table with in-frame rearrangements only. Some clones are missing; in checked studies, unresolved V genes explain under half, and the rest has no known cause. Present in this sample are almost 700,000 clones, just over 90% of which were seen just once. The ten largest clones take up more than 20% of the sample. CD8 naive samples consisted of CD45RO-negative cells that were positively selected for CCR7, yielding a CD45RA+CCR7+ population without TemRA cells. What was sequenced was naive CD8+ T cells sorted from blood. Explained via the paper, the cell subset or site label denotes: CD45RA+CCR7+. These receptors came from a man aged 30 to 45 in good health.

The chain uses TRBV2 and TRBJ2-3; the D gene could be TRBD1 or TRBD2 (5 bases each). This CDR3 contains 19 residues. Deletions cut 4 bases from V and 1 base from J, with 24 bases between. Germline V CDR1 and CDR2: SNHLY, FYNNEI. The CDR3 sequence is CASSVWPPGGLGGTDTQYF. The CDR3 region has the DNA TGTGCCAGCAGTGTTTGGCCCCCCGGTGGATTGGGGGGCACAGATACGCAGTATTTT.

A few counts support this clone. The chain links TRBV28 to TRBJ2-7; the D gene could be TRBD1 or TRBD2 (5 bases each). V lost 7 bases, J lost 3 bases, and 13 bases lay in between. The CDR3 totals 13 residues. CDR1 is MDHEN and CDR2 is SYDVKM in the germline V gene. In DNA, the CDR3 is TGTGCCAGCAACTGGGACGGAGACTACGAGCAGTACTTC. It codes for CASNWDGDYEQYF.

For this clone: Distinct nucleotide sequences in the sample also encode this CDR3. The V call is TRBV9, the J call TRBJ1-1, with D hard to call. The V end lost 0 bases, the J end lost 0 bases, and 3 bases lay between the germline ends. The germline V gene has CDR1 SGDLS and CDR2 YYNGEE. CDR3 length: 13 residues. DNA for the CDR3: TGTGCCAGCAGCGTAGTTATGAACACTGAAGCTTTCTTT. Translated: CASSVVMNTEAFF.

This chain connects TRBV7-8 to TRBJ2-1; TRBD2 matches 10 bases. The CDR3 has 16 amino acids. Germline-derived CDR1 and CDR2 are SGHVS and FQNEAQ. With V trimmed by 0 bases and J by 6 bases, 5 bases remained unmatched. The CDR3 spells CASSLAFLAGVNEQFF. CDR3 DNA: TGTGCCAGCAGCTTAGCTTTCCTAGCGGGAGTCAATGAGCAGTTCTTC.

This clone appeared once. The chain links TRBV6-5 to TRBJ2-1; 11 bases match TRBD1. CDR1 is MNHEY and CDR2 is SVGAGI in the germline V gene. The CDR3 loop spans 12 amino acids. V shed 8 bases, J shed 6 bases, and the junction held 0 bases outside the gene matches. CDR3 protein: CASGQGANEQFF. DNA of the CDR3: TGTGCCAGCGGACAGGGGGCCAATGAGCAGTTCTTC.

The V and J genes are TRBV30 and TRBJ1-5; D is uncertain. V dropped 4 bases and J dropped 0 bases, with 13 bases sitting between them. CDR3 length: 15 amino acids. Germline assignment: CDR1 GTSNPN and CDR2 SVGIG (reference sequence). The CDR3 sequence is CAWTYGTVSNQPQHF. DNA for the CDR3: TGTGCCTGGACTTATGGTACAGTTAGCAATCAGCCCCAGCATTTT.

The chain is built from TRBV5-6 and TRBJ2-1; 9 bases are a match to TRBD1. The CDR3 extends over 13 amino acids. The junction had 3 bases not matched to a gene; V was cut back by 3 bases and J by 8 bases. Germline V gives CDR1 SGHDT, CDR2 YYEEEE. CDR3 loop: CASSSGQGHEQFF. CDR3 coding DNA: TGTGCCAGCAGCTCGGGACAGGGCCATGAGCAGTTCTTC. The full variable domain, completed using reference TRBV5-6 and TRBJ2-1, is DAGVTQSPTHLIKTRGQQVTLRCSPKSGHDTVSWYQQALGQGPQFIFQYYEEEERQRGNFPDRFSGHQFPNYSSELNVNALLLGDSALYLCASSSGQGHEQFFGPGTRLTVL.